One and the same sample provided the 15 T cell receptor beta chains below, sequenced in a study of spatial heterogeneity in lung cancer. TCRdb used MiXCR to reprocess the 5' RACE reads, holding one entry per CDR3 protein. The sample has several thousand distinct CDR3 sequences; approximately 2.9% are singletons. The time point is: sample taken at primary tumor resection. The material sequenced was normal lung tissue next to the tumor, taken at surgery. These receptors were obtained from a male donor with early-stage non-small cell lung cancer.

Of note for this clonotype: A much larger clone lies one base from this, so it may be a read error. This chain uses TRBV20-1 with TRBJ2-7; 10 bases align to TRBD2. Germline-derived CDR1 and CDR2 are DFQATT and SNEGSKA (reference sequence). V shed 8 bases and J 6 bases; nucleotides not matched to a gene: 7. The CDR3 sequence is 12 residues long. In nucleotides, the CDR3 is TGCAGTTCCTCTAGCGGGGGAGGCGAGCAGTACTTC. Translating it yields CSSSSGGGEQYF.

This clonotype was seen ten or more times. The chain is built from TRBV6-2 or TRBV6-3 and TRBJ2-7; 13 positions match TRBD2. Germline-derived CDR1 and CDR2 are MNHEY and SVGEGT. With V trimmed by 6 bases and J by 6 bases, 5 bases remained unmatched. CDR3 length: 14 residues. The CDR3 region is CASRGTSGESEQYV. The CDR3 DNA sequence: TGTGCCAGCAGAGGGACTAGCGGGGAATCCGAGCAGTACGTC.

This clonotype is medium-sized. The chain combines TRBV29-1 with TRBJ2-3; D call uncertain. The CDR3 extends over 12 amino acids. V lost 7 bases, J lost 4 bases, and 12 bases lay in between. Germline V lookup: CDR1 SQVTM, CDR2 ANQGSEA. CDR3 region: CSADDGSDTQYF. CDR3 in DNA: TGCAGCGCCGACGACGGATCAGATACGCAGTATTTT.

Only a few counts were recorded for this clonotype. The chain has TRBV10-2 and TRBJ1-1; unclear D gene. The CDR3 contains 13 residues. Trimming removed 4 bases at V and 1 base at J, with 7 bases between. Germline V gene data show CDR1 as WSHSY and CDR2 as SAAADI. Here the CDR3 reads CASSGGGNTEAFF. CDR3 nucleotide sequence: TGCGCCAGCAGTGGGGGTGGGAACACTGAAGCTTTCTTT.

By share of the sample, this clonotype is medium-sized. The chain carries TRBV19 and TRBJ1-2; no definite D call. V lost 3 bases to trimming and J lost 0 bases, with 11 bases between them. Per germline, CDR1 LNHDA and CDR2 SQIVND (reference sequence). There are 15 residues in the CDR3. CDR3: CASSILAEANYGYTF. For the CDR3, the DNA is TGTGCCAGTAGTATTTTGGCAGAAGCTAACTATGGCTACACCTTC.

This clonotype has at least ten counts. The chain is built from TRBV11-3 and TRBJ2-1; D ambiguous. Germline V CDR1 and CDR2: SGHNT, YENEEA. This CDR3 has 13 amino acids. V dropped 5 bases and J dropped 7 bases, with 12 bases sitting between them. CDR3 amino acids: CASSLNQRNEQFF. In nucleotides, the CDR3 is TGTGCCAGCAGCCTAAACCAAAGGAATGAGCAGTTCTTC. Supplemented by reference TRBV11-3 and TRBJ2-1, the full variable domain reads EAGVVQSPRYKIIEKKQPVAFWCNPISGHNTLYWYLQNLGQGPELLIRYENEEAVDDSQLPKDRFSAERLKGVDSTLKIQPAELGDSAVYLCASSLNQRNEQFFGPGTRLTVL.

This clonotype was seen repeatedly, ten times or more. The chain employs TRBV12-3 or TRBV12-4 and TRBJ2-3; maybe TRBD2 (6 bases). The ends were cut back, 7 bases at V and 2 bases at J, with 13 bases in the middle. The CDR3 length is 14 residues. The CDR3 loop reads CASMERVATDTQYF. The CDR3 DNA reads as TGTGCCAGCATGGAGCGGGTCGCCACAGATACGCAGTATTTT.

This clonotype is deemed medium-sized. This chain joins TRBV7-2 and TRBJ2-7, with D possibly matching TRBD2 (7 bases). Per the germline V gene, CDR1 is SGHTA and CDR2 is FQGNSA. Trimming left V 5 bases short and J 2 bases short, with 22 bases between. This CDR3 region has 17 residues. The CDR3 DNA reads as TGTGCCAGCAGCCCCTTGCTGGGGGCGGGGGAGACCTACGAGCAGTACTTC. Translating gives CASSPLLGAGETYEQYF.

This clonotype is medium-sized. The gene calls are TRBV20-1 and TRBJ2-1; maybe TRBD1 (5 bases). The CDR3 consists of 17 residues. Trimming stripped 2 bases from V and 6 bases from J, with 23 bases between. The germline V gene has CDR1 DFQATT and CDR2 SNEGSKA (reference sequence). CDR3: CSARRGERGLLGNEQFF. The CDR3 coding sequence is TGCAGTGCTAGACGAGGAGAAAGGGGTCTTCTGGGCAATGAGCAGTTCTTC.

This clonotype has at least ten counts. The chain recombines TRBV5-6 with TRBJ2-7; D gene unclear. Germline CDR1 SGHDT, CDR2 YYEEEE. The CDR3 is made up of 15 amino acids. V was shortened by 1 base and J by 3 bases, with 14 bases between the two germline ends. CDR3 nucleotide sequence: TGTGCCAGCAGCTTGATTCAGGTGCAATGCTACGAGCAGTACTTC. Its translation is CASSLIQVQCYEQYF.

This clonotype is deemed medium-sized. The chain couples TRBV11-2 to TRBJ2-2; TRBD1 matches at 8 bases. From germline, CDR1 is SGHAT and CDR2 FQNNGV. This CDR3 has 15 amino acids. The J segment lost 6 bases and the V segment lost 5 bases, leaving 8 bases of the junction unmatched. In nucleotides, the CDR3 is TGTGCCAGCAGCGGCAACCCACAGGGGGCCGGGGAGCTGTTTTTT. This encodes CASSGNPQGAGELFF.

The chain uses TRBV6-5 and TRBJ2-1; 7 bases agree with TRBD2. Trimming at V came to 8 bases and at J to 1 base, leaving 8 bases not matched to a gene. Germline CDR1 is MNHEY and CDR2 is SVGAGI. The CDR3 contains 15 residues. In DNA, the CDR3 is TGTGCCAGCGATCGCTGGGGGGGTTCCTACAATGAGCAGTTCTTC. It is translated as CASDRWGGSYNEQFF.

This clonotype has ten or more counts. The chain recombines TRBV25-1 with TRBJ2-5, with TRBD2 matching over 7 bases. Germline CDR1 is MGHDK and CDR2 is SYGVNS. This CDR3 comprises 17 residues. The V gene end was trimmed by 4 bases and the J gene end by 5 bases; junction bases not matched to a gene: 16. CDR3 DNA sequence: TGTGCCAGCAGTGGTGGGGTAGGGACTACCTTTGGGGAGACCCAGTACTTC. Translating gives CASSGGVGTTFGETQYF.

This clonotype was detected many times. V is TRBV6-2 or TRBV6-3 and J is TRBJ2-2, with 8 bases aligning to TRBD1. This CDR3 comprises 15 residues. With 5 bases clipped from V and 7 bases from J, the junction kept 9 bases outside the gene matches. CDR1 is MNHEY, CDR2 SVGEGT, per germline. CDR3 in DNA: TGTGCCAGCAGTCAGCCAGGGGGCGTCGACGGGGAGCTGTTTTTT. Residues: CASSQPGGVDGELFF.

By proportion, this clonotype is medium-sized (0.01 to 0.1%). This chain connects TRBV30 to TRBJ2-3; D is ambiguous. Trimming removed 4 bases from V and 10 bases from J, with 15 bases in between. The CDR3 sequence is 12 residues long. From germline, CDR1 is GTSNPN and CDR2 SVGIG (reference sequence). The CDR3 coding sequence is TGTGCCTGGAATCGCAGACCGTCACCGCAGTATTTT. It encodes CAWNRRPSPQYF.